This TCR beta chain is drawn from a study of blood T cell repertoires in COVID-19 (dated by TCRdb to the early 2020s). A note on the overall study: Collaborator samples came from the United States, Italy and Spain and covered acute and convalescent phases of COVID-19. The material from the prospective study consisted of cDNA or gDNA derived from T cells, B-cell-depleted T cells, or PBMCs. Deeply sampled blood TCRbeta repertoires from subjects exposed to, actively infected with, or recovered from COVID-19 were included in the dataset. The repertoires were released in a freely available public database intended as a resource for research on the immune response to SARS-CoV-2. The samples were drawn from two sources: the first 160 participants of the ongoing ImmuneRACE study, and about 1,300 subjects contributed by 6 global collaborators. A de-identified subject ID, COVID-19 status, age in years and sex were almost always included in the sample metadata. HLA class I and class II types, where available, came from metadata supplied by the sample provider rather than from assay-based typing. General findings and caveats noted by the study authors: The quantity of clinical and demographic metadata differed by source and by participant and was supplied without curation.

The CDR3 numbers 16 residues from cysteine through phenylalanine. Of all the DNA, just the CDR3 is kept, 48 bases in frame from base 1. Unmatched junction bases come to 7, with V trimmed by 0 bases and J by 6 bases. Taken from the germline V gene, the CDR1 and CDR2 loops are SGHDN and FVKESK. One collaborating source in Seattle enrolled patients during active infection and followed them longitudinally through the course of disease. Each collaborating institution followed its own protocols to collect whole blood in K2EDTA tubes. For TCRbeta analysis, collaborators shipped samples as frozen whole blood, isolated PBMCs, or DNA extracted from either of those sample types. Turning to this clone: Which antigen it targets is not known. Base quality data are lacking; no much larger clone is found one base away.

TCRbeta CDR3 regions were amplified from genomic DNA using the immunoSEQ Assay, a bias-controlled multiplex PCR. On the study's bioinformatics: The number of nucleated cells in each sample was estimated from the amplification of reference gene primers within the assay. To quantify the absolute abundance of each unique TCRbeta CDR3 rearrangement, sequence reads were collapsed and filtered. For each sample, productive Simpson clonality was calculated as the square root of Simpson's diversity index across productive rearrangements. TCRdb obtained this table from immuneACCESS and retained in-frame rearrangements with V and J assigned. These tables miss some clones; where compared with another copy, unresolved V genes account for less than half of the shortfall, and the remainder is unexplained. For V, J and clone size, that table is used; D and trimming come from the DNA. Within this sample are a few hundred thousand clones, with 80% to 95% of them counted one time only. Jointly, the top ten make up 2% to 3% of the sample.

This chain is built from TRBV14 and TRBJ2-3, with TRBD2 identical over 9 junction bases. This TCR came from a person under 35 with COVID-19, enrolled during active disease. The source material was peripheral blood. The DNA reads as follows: TGTGCCAGCAGCCAAGATATCTTAGCGGGAGCTGATACGCAGTATTTT. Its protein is CASSQDILAGADTQYF.